These 20 T cell receptor beta chains share one sample of origin, sequenced in a study of cytomegalovirus exposure and HLA in healthy donors. PCR amplification relied on 60 Vbeta primers (plus 13 Jbeta primers). Profiling relied on immunoSEQ multiplex PCR, and the TCRdb table lists in-frame clones only, not all of them. The sample carries roughly 86,000 clones, 60% to 80% recorded once. The sequencing sample was made of PBMCs. These receptor sequences come from a female donor in good health and CMV-seronegative.

This clone appeared a single time. The chain joins TRBV7-2 to TRBJ2-7, with TRBD2 matching 13 bases. The J call may be incorrect, as the DNA end agrees better with TRBJ2-1. The CDR3 runs 16 residues. Germline V lookup: CDR1 SGHTA, CDR2 FQGNSA. The CDR3 DNA reads as TGTGCCAGCAGCTTAGGACTAGCGGGAGGAGGTAATGAGCAGTTCTTC. This sequence encodes CASSLGLAGGGNEQFF.

The genes are TRBV5-4 and TRBJ1-2; TRBD1 is a possible D gene (5 bases). Germline V lookup: CDR1 SGHNT, CDR2 YYREEE (reference sequence). The CDR3 consists of 13 residues. The ends were cut back, 3 bases at V and 6 bases at J, with 12 bases in the middle. The CDR3 DNA is TGTGCCAGCAGCTCACCGCCGGGGGATGGCTACACCTTC. This gives the protein CASSSPPGDGYTF.

This chain connects TRBV6-5 to TRBJ1-6, with a tentative D call TRBD1 (6 bases). Germline V gene data show CDR1 as MNHEY and CDR2 as SVGAGI. This CDR3 region has 14 residues. V gave up 2 bases and J gave up 10 bases, with 12 bases separating them. The DNA for the CDR3 is TGTGCCAGCAGTTACGGGGGCGCGAGCTCACCCCTCCACTTT. Its protein product is CASSYGGASSPLHF.

This rearrangement joins TRBV27 to TRBJ1-1, with D uncertain. Germline V lookup: CDR1 MNHEY, CDR2 SMNVEV (reference sequence). V was cut by 6 bases and J by 0 bases, with 8 bases left in between. This CDR3 is built from 13 residues. The CDR3 nucleotides read TGTGCCAGCAGCTCCTCAGTGAACACTGAAGCTTTCTTT. It yields the protein CASSSSVNTEAFF.

The chain links TRBV7-9 to TRBJ1-3, with D uncertain. Trimming pared 5 bases from V and 0 bases from J, leaving 8 bases between. CDR1 is SEHNR, CDR2 FQNEAQ, per germline (reference sequence). CDR3 length: 14 residues. The CDR3: CASSVRGSGNTIYF. The CDR3 DNA reads as TGTGCCAGCAGCGTCCGGGGCTCTGGAAACACCATATATTTT.

The gene calls are TRBV7-9 and TRBJ1-1, with D unresolved. Germline CDR1 is SEHNR and CDR2 is FQNEAQ (reference sequence). The V and J ends lost 2 bases and 5 bases respectively, with 12 bases between them. CDR3 length: 14 residues. The CDR3: CASSLTVRETEAFF. The CDR3 DNA reads TGTGCCAGCAGCTTAACCGTAAGGGAGACTGAAGCTTTCTTT.

The count of this clone is one. J is TRBJ2-1 and V is TRBV6-5; 12 bases fit TRBD2. Germline assignment: CDR1 MNHEY and CDR2 SVGAGI. The CDR3 extends over 13 amino acids. After removal of 5 bases from V and 15 bases from J, the junction contained 8 bases not matched to a gene. The CDR3 coding sequence is TGTGCCAGCAGTCCCGGACTAGCGGGGAAGAGGTTCTTC. It encodes CASSPGLAGKRFF.

This clone was recorded once. The J gene is TRBJ2-3, the V gene TRBV29-1; 7 bases align to TRBD2. The CDR3 has 16 amino acids. Germline V gene sequence: CDR1 SQVTM, CDR2 ANQGSEA. After removal of 4 bases from V and 6 bases from J, the junction contained 16 bases not matched to a gene. CDR3 loop: CSVGRTQSLGGDTQYF. The CDR3 DNA reads TGCAGCGTTGGGAGGACTCAATCACTCGGGGGGGATACGCAGTATTTT.

The CDR3 sequence: CASSLEGTGTEKLFF. The CDR3 coding sequence is TGCGCCAGCAGCTTGGAAGGGACAGGGACTGAAAAACTGTTTTTT. The chain employs TRBV5-1 and TRBJ1-4; 9 bases are a match to TRBD1. Germline trimming cut 0 bases from V and 7 bases from J; bases unmatched to any gene: 4. Germline CDR1 reads SGHRS; CDR2 reads YFSETQ. This CDR3 is 15 amino acids long.

This clone has only a few counts. The V gene is TRBV6-1, the J gene TRBJ2-1, with 13 nucleotides matching TRBD2. The CDR3 extends over 16 amino acids. CDR1 is MNHNS, CDR2 SASEGT, per germline. Trimming took 4 bases from V and 2 from J; bases not matched to a gene: 2. The CDR3 spells CASSGLAGGTYNEQFF. CDR3 in DNA: TGTGCCAGCAGTGGACTAGCGGGAGGAACCTACAATGAGCAGTTCTTC.

Only one count was recorded for this clone. V and J are TRBV25-1 and TRBJ1-4, with a tentative D call TRBD1 (6 bases). The CDR3 consists of 15 residues. Germline V gene data show CDR1 as MGHDK and CDR2 as SYGVNS. The germline V and J ends were trimmed by 0 bases and 4 bases, with 9 bases remaining between them. Here the CDR3 reads CASSEYKDSNEKLFF. Written as DNA, the CDR3 is TGTGCCAGCAGTGAATATAAGGACAGTAATGAAAAACTGTTTTTT.

The V and J genes are TRBV28 and TRBJ1-2; possible D gene TRBD1, 5 bases. V was cut by 6 bases and J by 1 base, with 12 bases left in between. Germline values: CDR1 MDHEN, CDR2 SYDVKM. The CDR3 totals 14 residues. The CDR3 nucleotides read TGTGCCAGCAGCCCCCCCGACAGTAACTATGGCTACACCTTC. Residues: CASSPPDSNYGYTF.

This clone was seen just once. V and J are TRBV7-6 and TRBJ2-7, with 11 bases that match TRBD2. Losses at the gene ends were 1 base for V and 2 bases for J; bases not matched to a gene: 7. Germline V gene sequence: CDR1 SGHVS, CDR2 FNYEAQ. The CDR3 covers 17 residues. The CDR3 sequence: CASSLEALAGAPYEQYF. The CDR3 coding sequence is TGTGCCAGCAGCTTAGAGGCACTAGCGGGAGCCCCCTACGAGCAGTACTTC.

The gene calls are TRBV27 and TRBJ2-7; TRBD2 aligns across 7 bases. V was pared by 5 bases and J by 0 bases, with 4 bases of the junction left unmatched. Per the germline V gene, CDR1 is MNHEY and CDR2 is SMNVEV (reference sequence). The CDR3 runs 14 residues. CDR3 in DNA: TGTGCCAGCAGTCCTAGCGGACGCTCCTACGAGCAGTACTTC. This sequence encodes CASSPSGRSYEQYF.

This sequence joins TRBV7-2 and TRBJ2-6; tentative D call: TRBD2 (6 bases). Germline loops: CDR1 SGHTA, CDR2 FQGNSA. The CDR3 runs to 14 residues. V shed 5 bases and J shed 2 bases, with 7 bases lying between them. CDR3 sequence reads: CASSTGAGANVLTF. CDR3 in DNA: TGTGCCAGCAGCACGGGGGCTGGGGCCAACGTCCTGACTTTC.

The V gene is TRBV6-4, the J gene TRBJ2-2; the match to TRBD1 covers 7 bases. The CDR3 covers 15 residues. With 5 bases clipped from V and 5 bases from J, the junction kept 8 bases outside the gene matches. Germline CDR1 MRHNA, CDR2 SNTAGT. CDR3 nucleotide sequence: TGTGCCAGCAGTCCCGAGGGGGCTGGGACCGGGGAGCTGTTTTTT. Protein product: CASSPEGAGTGELFF.

This chain joins TRBV27 and TRBJ2-7, with 9 bases that match TRBD1. J lost 7 bases, V lost 8 bases, and 6 bases had no gene match. The CDR3 has 12 residues. Germline V CDR1 and CDR2: MNHEY, SMNVEV (reference sequence). This CDR3 reads CASRDRVGEQYF. The CDR3 DNA reads as TGTGCCAGCCGGGACAGGGTGGGGGAGCAGTACTTC.

This chain uses TRBV19 with TRBJ1-1; D remains ambiguous. This CDR3 region has 15 residues. Germline lookup yields CDR1 LNHDA and CDR2 SQIVND (reference sequence). Trimming took 2 bases from V and 1 from J, leaving 11 bases between them. Here the CDR3 DNA reads TGTGCCAGTAGTATAAGGGCGGAGGGGAACACTGAAGCTTTCTTT. It is translated as CASSIRAEGNTEAFF. Combining the CDR3 with reference TRBV19 and TRBJ1-1 gives the whole variable domain DGGITQSPKYLFRKEGQNVTLSCEQNLNHDAMYWYRQDPGQGLRLIYYSQIVNDFQKGDIAEGYSVSREKKESFPLTVTSAQKNPTAFYLCASSIRAEGNTEAFFGQGTRLTVV.

This chain uses TRBV19 with TRBJ2-2, with D possibly being TRBD2 (5 bases). The germline V gene encodes CDR1 LNHDA and CDR2 SQIVND (reference sequence). Trimming removed 4 bases from V and 0 bases from J, with 6 bases in between. The CDR3 runs to 14 residues. As DNA, the CDR3 is TGTGCCAGTAGTAAGGGAGCGAACACCGGGGAGCTGTTTTTT. It codes for CASSKGANTGELFF.

The J gene is TRBJ2-1, the V gene TRBV5-6; D not resolved. The CDR3 is 11 amino acids. The V end lost 2 bases, the J end lost 8 bases, and 5 bases lay between the germline ends. Per the germline V gene, CDR1 is SGHDT and CDR2 is YYEEEE. The CDR3 sequence is CASSLTDEQFF. The DNA for the CDR3 is TGTGCCAGCAGCTTAACGGATGAGCAGTTCTTC. Drawing the rest from reference TRBV5-6 and TRBJ2-1, the complete variable domain is DAGVTQSPTHLIKTRGQQVTLRCSPKSGHDTVSWYQQALGQGPQFIFQYYEEEERQRGNFPDRFSGHQFPNYSSELNVNALLLGDSALYLCASSLTDEQFFGPGTRLTVL.